Below are 19 T cell receptor beta chains sequenced from a single sample in a study of tumor-infiltrating lymphocytes in primary liver carcinoma. It was from around 18-30 mg of unsorted bulk tissue that RNA and DNA were co-extracted. With a constant-region primer, TCR beta cDNA was made from about 0.55 ug of total RNA. Slightly modified ARM-PCR, run as three nested multiplex PCR rounds, produced the TCR beta libraries. It was with TRBV1-TRBV30 forward primers and a C-beta reverse primer that the first two PCR rounds were run, at 10 to 11 cycles each. TCRdb analysed the multiplex PCR reads with MiXCR anew, one entry per CDR3 protein. The sample lists just under 45,000 distinct CDR3 sequences; around 72% were seen once. The specimen was liver tumor tissue from sampling region 2. Subset in this sample: tumor region T2, inferior pole. All receptors derive from a man aged 35-49 years with primary liver carcinoma and hepatitis B virus infection.

Regarding this clonotype: A junction boundary mismatches the germline segment, possibly from a read error. The chain combines TRBV6-2 or TRBV6-3 with TRBJ1-2; D gene uncertain. This CDR3 spans 11 amino acids. Per germline, CDR1 MNHEY and CDR2 SVGEGT. CDR3 in DNA: TGTGCCACTGCCCTAGGCTATGGCTACGCCTTC. It yields the protein CATALGYGYAF.

As concerns this clonotype: No conserved phenylalanine or tryptophan is present at the end of the CDR3, so a read error is the likely explanation. The DNA is omitted, as the CDR3 cannot be located on it reliably, and the CDR3 follows TCRdb's listing. The V call is TRBV7-9, the J call TRBJ1-1; the listed D gene, TRBD1, was not tested against the DNA. Germline CDR1 reads SEHNR; CDR2 reads FQNEAQ (reference sequence). The CDR3 length is 14 residues, termini included. The CDR3 region is CASSETGLGNEVFS.

Worth noting for this clonotype: Here the CDR3 omits its conserved ending phenylalanine or tryptophan, so a read error is the likely source. The genes are TRBV11-1 and TRBJ2-3, with D perhaps matching TRBD1 or TRBD2 (5 bases each). This CDR3 has 15 residues. Per the germline V gene, CDR1 is SGHAT and CDR2 is FQDESV (reference sequence). DNA of the CDR3: TGTGTCAGCATCCCCGGTGGGGGTCCCATAGATACGCAGTATGTT. It specifies CVSIPGGGPIDTQYV.

A note on this clonotype: The junction does not match germline at one end; this may be a read error. The gene calls are TRBV6-1 and TRBJ2-5, with D perhaps TRBD2 (5 bases). Germline CDR1 MNHNS, CDR2 SASEGT. This CDR3 is 14 amino acids long. The CDR3 region has the DNA TGTGCCAGCAGAAGGGCCTCCTCGTGGGAGACCCAGTACTTT. Protein: CASRRASSWETQYF.

In its sample, this clonotype was seen a few times. A junction end diverges from the germline sequence, so it may reflect a read error. J is TRBJ2-5 and V is TRBV12-3 or TRBV12-4; perhaps TRBD1 as D (6 bases). There are 13 residues in the CDR3. CDR3 DNA: TGTGCAAGCAGTTCAGGGGATGGAGAGACCCAGTACTTC. Translating it yields CASSSGDGETQYF.

Notes on this clonotype: As the CDR3 is not closed by the conserved phenylalanine or tryptophan, this likely results from a read error. V usage is TRBV6-6 and J usage is TRBJ1-1; TRBD1 matches 9 bases. The ends lost 1 base at V and 11 bases at J; junction bases unmatched: 2. The CDR3 length is 12 residues. Germline lookup yields CDR1 MNHNY and CDR2 SVGAGI (reference sequence). The CDR3 DNA reads TGTGCCAGCAGTTACTTAGGACAGGGGGCTTTCTCT. Its protein product is CASSYLGQGAFS.

In regard to this clonotype: One end of the junction varies from germline; a read error may be responsible. The chain carries TRBV5-1 and TRBJ2-3, with 10 bases matching TRBD2. The CDR3 length is 16 residues. CDR1 and CDR2 (germline): SGHRS, YFSETQ. DNA of the CDR3: TGCGCTAGCAGGGAGTCTAGCGGGAGTTCCTCAGATACGCAGTATTTT. This encodes CASRESSGSSSDTQYF.

Points on this clonotype: Relative to the germline gene, one junction end is altered; a read error may explain this. The chain is built from TRBV29-1 and TRBJ1-3; the match to TRBD1 covers 7 bases. The V gene's germline CDR1 is SQVTM and CDR2 ANQGSEA. The CDR3 sequence is 11 residues long. This CDR3 is CNVDRAGTIYF. The CDR3 nucleotides read TGCAACGTTGACAGGGCAGGCACCATATATTTT.

This clonotype was recorded at least ten times. The rearrangement links TRBV6-2 or TRBV6-3 to TRBJ2-1; D is uncertain. The V and J ends lost 6 bases and 5 bases respectively, with 5 bases between them. CDR1 and CDR2 (germline): MNHEY, SVGEGT. This CDR3 region has 11 residues. The CDR3 loop reads CASSYHNEQFF. DNA of the CDR3: TGTGCCAGCAGCTACCACAATGAGCAGTTCTTC.

Comment on this clonotype: An end of the junction does not agree with germline; a read error may underlie this. The chain recombines TRBV7-2 with TRBJ2-6; tentative D call: TRBD1 (5 bases). Per the germline V gene, CDR1 is SGHTA and CDR2 is FQGNSA. The length of the CDR3 is 13 residues. In nucleotides, the CDR3 is TGTGCCGCAGGGATCTCTGGGGTCAACGTCCTGACTTTC. Translation gives CAAGISGVNVLTF.

The V call is TRBV4-2, the J call TRBJ2-7; no clear D. The V gene's germline CDR1 is LGHNA and CDR2 YNFKEQ. The CDR3 runs 15 residues. Deletions cut 10 bases from V and 1 base from J, with 20 bases between. The CDR3 sequence is CANSQAWHGSYEQYF. The CDR3 DNA sequence: TGTGCCAACAGTCAAGCATGGCACGGATCCTACGAGCAGTACTTC.

In its sample, this clonotype was seen a few times. This sequence may be a read error, since a much larger clone differs from it by one base. J is TRBJ1-1 and V is TRBV30; D not certain. V lost 4 bases and J 1 base, leaving 4 bases between the germline ends. The V gene's germline CDR1 is GTSNPN and CDR2 SVGIG (reference sequence). CDR3 size: 11 residues. The CDR3 DNA reads as TGTGCCTGGAACGGGAACACTGAAGCTTTCTTT. Encoded protein: CAWNGNTEAFF.

On this clonotype itself: Relative to the germline gene, one junction end is altered; a read error may explain this. This rearrangement joins TRBV5-1 to TRBJ2-2; 9 bases match TRBD2. Germline CDR1 reads SGHRS; CDR2 reads YFSETQ. The CDR3 sequence is 17 residues long. The CDR3 sequence: CASTLETSGRNTGELFF. As DNA, the CDR3 is TGCGCCAGCACCTTGGAGACTAGCGGCAGAAACACCGGGGAGCTGTTTTTT.

This clonotype is medium-sized in the sample. The gene calls are TRBV4-2 and TRBJ2-2; 13 bases line up with TRBD2. After removal of 4 bases from V and 8 bases from J, the junction contained 4 bases not matched to a gene. The CDR3 runs 15 residues. Germline CDR1 reads LGHNA; CDR2 reads YNFKEQ. The CDR3 region has the DNA TGTGCCAGCAGCCTAGGGGGACTAGCGGGAGGGGAGCTGTTTTTT. Translated, it gives CASSLGGLAGGELFF.

To note about this clonotype: A read error is likely, as this CDR3 ends without the conserved phenylalanine or tryptophan. The DNA is left out, because the CDR3 cannot be placed on it with certainty; the CDR3 is given as TCRdb lists it. The chain has TRBV6-1 and TRBJ1-2; the D call of TRBD1 is as the table states it, not checked on the DNA. The length of the CDR3 is 12 amino acids, counting both ends. The germline CDR1 and CDR2 sequences are MNHNS and SASEGT. The chain's CDR3 is CVSSEGRGRNTI.

As regards this clonotype: The junction departs from the called germline gene at one end, perhaps through a read error. This chain links TRBV29-1 with TRBJ2-5; weak D call: TRBD2 (5 bases). The germline V gene encodes CDR1 SQVTM and CDR2 ANQGSEA. The CDR3 sequence is 15 residues long. CDR3 bases: TGCAGCGTTGAATCCGCGGTGGGTAGATCGGAGGCCCAGTATTTC. It specifies CSVESAVGRSEAQYF.

This clonotype was detected once. Sequence at one end of the junction differs from germline and may be a read error. V and J are TRBV12-3 or TRBV12-4 and TRBJ2-5; D unresolved. The CDR3 runs to 13 residues. CDR3 in DNA: TGTGTCAGCAATCAACGGTCCCAAGAGACCCAGTACTTC. Protein: CVSNQRSQETQYF.

This clonotype was counted many times. The V and J genes are TRBV28 and TRBJ2-7; TRBD1 matches 9 bases. CDR3 length: 14 amino acids. The trim removed 6 bases at V and 7 bases at J, leaving 10 bases unmatched. Germline CDR1 is MDHEN and CDR2 is SYDVKM. DNA of the CDR3: TGTGCCAGCAGCGGAGGGACAGGGACAGGAGAGCAGTACTTC. It encodes CASSGGTGTGEQYF.

In regard to this clonotype: It is likely a read error, because the conserved phenylalanine at the end of the CDR3 is missing. No DNA is shown, since the ends of the CDR3 on it are uncertain; the CDR3 is the one TCRdb lists. The chain uses TRBV12-3 or TRBV12-4 and TRBJ2-2; the table names TRBD1, a call not compared with the DNA. Counting both end residues, the CDR3 totals 18 amino acids. The CDR3 spells CASNFPTGGLANTGELVI.